This T cell receptor (beta chain) appears in the sequencing data of a study of blood T cell repertoires in COVID-19. Original processing methods: How many nucleated cells were present was estimated from reference gene primer amplification. Data came from immunoSEQ multiplex PCR; TCRdb stores just in-frame clones and leaves some out. Clone size and the V and J calls come from that table; the DNA yielded D and trimming. The table lists fewer than 200,000 clones, approximately 91% of them singletons, with roughly 5% in the top ten. V was shortened by 7 bases and J by 0 bases, with 16 bases between the two germline ends. The CDR3 covers 15 residues. The germline CDR1 and CDR2 sequences are MDHEN and SYDVKM.

This receptor was taken from a man between 18 and 29 years old with COVID-19, enrolled during active disease. The chain has TRBV28 and TRBJ2-7; weak D call: TRBD2 (6 bases). Sequenced material: peripheral blood. The CDR3 DNA follows: TGTGCCAGCAAAGGGGTGTTCGGGAGCTCCTACGAGCAGTACTTC. Amino acid sequence: CASKGVFGSSYEQYF.